The T cell receptor (beta chain) described here comes from a study of identical twins. Regarding the study as a whole: Insertions were reduced in abundant cord blood beta clonotypes but not in memory repertoires. The authors drew conclusions from cross-sectional statistical analysis rather than following the same donors.

The V and J ends lost 7 bases and 7 bases, in that order; junction bases with no gene match: 8. CDR1 and CDR2 (germline): SGHRS, YFSETQ. The CDR3 runs to 13 residues. About this clonotype: Its antigen is not identified.

A single record per CDR3 protein comes from TCRdb applying MiXCR to the 5' RACE reads. The repertoire holds hundreds of thousands of distinct CDR3 sequences, with around a sixth as singletons. These data also formed part of another study, on T cells expressing NK-cell markers. That paper adds: Sorted CD3+CD56-NKG2C+, CD3+CD56+NKG2C- and CD3+CD56+NKG2C+ T cells were the source of the TCR beta repertoires.

V gene TRBV5-1 combines with J gene TRBJ1-2; 9 bases align to TRBD1. The sequencing sample was made of PBMCs. The receptor was isolated from a young woman in good health. In DNA, the CDR3 is TGCGCCAGCTATACAGGGGGCGCGGGTGGCTACACCTTC. Translated: CASYTGGAGGYTF. Variable domain in full (rest from reference TRBV5-1 and TRBJ1-2): KAGVTQTPRYLIKTRGQQVTLSCSPISGHRSVSWYQQTPGQGLQFLFEYFSETQRNKGNFPGRFSGRQFSNSRSEMNVSTLELGDSALYLCASYTGGAGGYTFGSGTRLTVV.